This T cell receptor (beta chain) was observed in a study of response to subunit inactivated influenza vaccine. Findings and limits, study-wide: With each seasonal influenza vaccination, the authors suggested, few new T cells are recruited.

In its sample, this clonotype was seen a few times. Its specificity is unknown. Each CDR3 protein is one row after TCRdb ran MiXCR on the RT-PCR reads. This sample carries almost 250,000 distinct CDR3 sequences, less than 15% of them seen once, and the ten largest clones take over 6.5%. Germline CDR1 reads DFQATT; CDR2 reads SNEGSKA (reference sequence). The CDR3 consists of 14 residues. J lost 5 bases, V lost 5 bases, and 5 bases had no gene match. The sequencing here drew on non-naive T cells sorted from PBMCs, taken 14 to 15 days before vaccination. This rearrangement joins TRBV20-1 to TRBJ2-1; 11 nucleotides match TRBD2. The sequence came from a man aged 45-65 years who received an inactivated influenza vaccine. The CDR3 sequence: CSASLAGGDNEQFF. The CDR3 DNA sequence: TGCAGTGCTTCCTTAGCGGGAGGGGACAATGAGCAGTTCTTC.